This paragraph covers one T cell receptor beta chain sequence. Its antigen is not known. This specimen comes from a study of response to subunit inactivated influenza vaccine. Points from the study as a whole: Few new T cells, the authors suggested, are recruited by each seasonal influenza vaccination.

Germline CDR1 reads LNHDA; CDR2 reads SQIVND (reference sequence). The CDR3 has 17 residues. V dropped 5 bases and J dropped 8; count of bases not matched to a gene: 17. TCRdb reprocessed the RT-PCR reads via MiXCR and lists one record per CDR3 protein. Of about 530,000 distinct CDR3 sequences listed, approximately 12% were seen once; the top ten hold roughly 10%. The TCR originated in a man aged 45-65 years who received an inactivated influenza vaccine. The rearrangement links TRBV19 to TRBJ2-3, with TRBD2 matching 9 bases. Material: PBMCs from blood, obtained on the day of vaccination. In nucleotides, the CDR3 is TGTGCCAGTAGTCCTCCCTCTTACGGCGGGGGGGCAGGTACGCAGTATTTT. It yields the protein CASSPPSYGGGAGTQYF.